This T cell receptor beta chain was captured in a study of T cells in Graves' hyperthyroidism and ophthalmopathy. This clonotype came up many times. The target antigen is unknown. The study enrolled patients aged 18 to 65 with newly diagnosed hyperthyroidism of under 2 months' duration. The CDR3 is 16 residues long. V dropped 4 bases and J dropped 7; count of bases not matched to a gene: 14. From germline, CDR1 is SGHAT and CDR2 FQNNGV. Whole-study results and caveats: Through a model of 13 V-J features, ophthalmopathy was separated from stable hyperthyroidism.

Using RNA transcripts as the source, TCR beta CDR3 regions were amplified. First-round RT-PCR of the TCR CDR3 relied on the HTBI primer set. TCRdb ran MiXCR on the multiplex PCR reads and lists one entry per CDR3 protein. In the table there are around 250,000 distinct CDR3 sequences, roughly 15% of which are singletons. The rearrangement uses TRBV11-2 and TRBJ2-3, with 7 bases fitting TRBD2. The sequencing input was blood. The TCR comes from a woman aged 40 to 49 with Graves' hyperthyroidism that later progressed to Graves' ophthalmopathy. CDR3 sequence (DNA): TGTGCCAGCAGCTCGGTAGCGGGTAACGCTCCTCATACGCAGTATTTT. Amino acids: CASSSVAGNAPHTQYF.